These 25 T cell receptor beta chains share one sample of origin, sequenced in a study of blood T cell repertoires in COVID-19 (dated by TCRdb to 2018 to 2020). Preparation of the library involved the immunoSEQ multiplex PCR assay. Entries here come from immuneACCESS through TCRdb and include only in-frame sequences with V and J called. Some clones fail to appear in such tables; in the studies checked, an unresolved V gene covers under half of the shortfall, and the cause of the remainder is unknown. For this sample there are some 120,000 clones; about nine tenths appear just once. Clones ranked in the top ten supply around 3.6% of the sample. The material sequenced was peripheral blood. The receptors shown here come from a man aged 45-65 years with active COVID-19.

The V call is TRBV27, the J call TRBJ2-4; tentative D call: TRBD1 (6 bases). V shed 5 bases and J shed 8 bases, with 16 bases lying between them. The CDR3 is made up of 14 amino acids. Germline CDR1 reads MNHEY; CDR2 reads SMNVEV (reference sequence). The CDR3 region is CASSPRGSGDIQYF. The CDR3 region has the DNA TGTGCCAGCAGTCCTAGGGGGAGCGGAGACATTCAGTACTTC.

The chain carries TRBV7-9 and TRBJ1-1; D is ambiguous. The germline CDR1 and CDR2 sequences are SEHNR and FQNEAQ (reference sequence). V lost 2 bases, J lost 4 bases, and 11 bases lay in between. The CDR3 runs to 14 residues. DNA for the CDR3: TGTGCCAGCAGCTTACGCACGGTCGGCACTGAAGCTTTCTTT. It translates to CASSLRTVGTEAFF.

The genes are TRBV9 and TRBJ2-2; TRBD2 matches 8 bases. The CDR3 runs to 14 residues. V trimming: 3 bases; J trimming: 10 bases; junction bases outside the gene matches: 8. Germline V gene data show CDR1 as SGDLS and CDR2 as YYNGEE. The CDR3 DNA reads TGTGCCAGCAGCGCGGGGGGGGAAGGATTGGAGCTGTTTTTT. Translation gives CASSAGGEGLELFF.

The chain couples TRBV7-9 to TRBJ2-5; TRBD1 agrees at 8 bases. The V segment lost 5 bases and the J segment 5 bases; nucleotides outside the gene matches: 13. Germline CDR1 reads SEHNR; CDR2 reads FQNEAQ (reference sequence). This CDR3 region has 16 residues. DNA for the CDR3: TGTGCCAGCAGCCCCGCGACAGGACAGGGCGACGAGACCCAGTACTTC. Translating gives CASSPATGQGDETQYF. The entire variable domain, with the rest obtained from reference TRBV7-9 and TRBJ2-5, is as follows: DTGVSQNPRHKITKRGQNVTFRCDPISEHNRLYWYRQTLGQGPEFLTYFQNEAQLEKSRLLSDRFSAERPKGSFSTLEIQRTEQGDSAMYLCASSPATGQGDETQYFGPGTRLLVL.

The rearrangement uses TRBV27 and TRBJ1-5; the match to TRBD1 covers 9 bases. The germline V gene has CDR1 MNHEY and CDR2 SMNVEV (reference sequence). The CDR3 contains 14 residues. Trimming took 5 bases from V and 1 from J; bases not matched to a gene: 0. The CDR3 DNA follows: TGTGCCAGCAGTGGACAGGGGAGCAATCAGCCCCAGCATTTT. Its translation is CASSGQGSNQPQHF.

The chain combines TRBV27 with TRBJ2-2, with 7 nucleotides matching TRBD2. Unmatched junction bases numbered 1, after V lost 4 bases and J lost 5 bases. Germline assignment: CDR1 MNHEY and CDR2 SMNVEV (reference sequence). The CDR3 sequence is 13 residues long. The CDR3 DNA follows: TGTGCCAGCAGTTGGGAGGGTACCGGGGAGCTGTTTTTT. It specifies CASSWEGTGELFF.

The V call is TRBV12-3 or TRBV12-4, the J call TRBJ2-1; the D gene is possibly TRBD1 (5 bases). The V end lost 3 bases, the J end lost 6 bases, and 6 bases lay between the germline ends. There are 12 residues in the CDR3. This CDR3 is CASSLQGNEQFF. The DNA of the CDR3 is TGTGCCAGCAGTTTGCAGGGCAATGAGCAGTTCTTC.

The chain combines TRBV5-8 with TRBJ2-3; 13 bases are a match to TRBD2. This CDR3 is 18 amino acids long. Trimming at V came to 2 bases and at J to 6 bases, leaving 12 bases not matched to a gene. The germline gives CDR1 SGHTS, CDR2 YDEGEE. Written as DNA, the CDR3 is TGTGCCAGCAGCTTAGGACTAGCGGGGGATCCGGTTGGGGATACGCAGTATTTT. It is translated as CASSLGLAGDPVGDTQYF.

This clone was seen a single time. The V call is TRBV11-2, the J call TRBJ2-5, with no clear D. V was pared by 1 base and J by 4 bases, with 7 bases between. The CDR3 runs to 13 residues. Germline assignment: CDR1 SGHAT and CDR2 FQNNGV. The chain's CDR3 is CASSLGVRETQYF. Written as DNA, the CDR3 is TGTGCCAGCAGCTTAGGCGTGAGAGAGACCCAGTACTTC.

This clone was recorded a few times. The gene calls are TRBV5-5 and TRBJ2-1, with D uncertain. Between the trimmed V and J ends, which lost 2 bases and 9 bases, there was a span of 9 bases. This CDR3 is built from 12 residues. Germline V gene lookup returns CDR1 SGHKS and CDR2 YYEKEE (reference sequence). CDR3 region: CASSFGLSEQFF. CDR3 nucleotide sequence: TGTGCCAGCAGCTTTGGTCTTAGTGAGCAGTTCTTC.

CDR3 sequence (DNA): TGTGCCAGCTCACCGGGACTAGCGGTTTACGAGCAGTACTTC. This encodes CASSPGLAVYEQYF. The chain links TRBV18 to TRBJ2-7; 11 positions match TRBD2. V dropped 3 bases and J dropped 4; count of bases not matched to a gene: 2. This CDR3 contains 14 residues. The V gene's germline CDR1 is KGHSH and CDR2 LQKENI.

The chain has TRBV14 and TRBJ2-2, with 7 bases identical to TRBD1. Losses at the gene ends were 5 bases for V and 1 base for J; bases not matched to a gene: 7. The CDR3 runs 16 residues. Germline lookup yields CDR1 SGHDN and CDR2 FVKESK. CDR3 protein: CASSVHRGENTGELFF. In DNA, the CDR3 is TGTGCCAGCAGCGTTCACAGGGGAGAGAACACCGGGGAGCTGTTTTTT.

This rearrangement joins TRBV6-6 to TRBJ1-5; no firm D call. CDR1 and CDR2 (germline): MNHNY, SVGAGI (reference sequence). The length of the CDR3 is 16 residues. Trimming shortened V by 2 bases and J by 2 bases, and 13 bases separated the two germline ends. In nucleotides, the CDR3 is TGTGCCAGCAGTTACCCCCACAGCACGGGCAATCAGCCCCAGCATTTT. Amino acids: CASSYPHSTGNQPQHF.

The rearrangement links TRBV11-3 to TRBJ1-1, with a possible D match to TRBD1 (6 bases). With 4 bases removed from V and 4 bases from J, the gap between germline ends came to 10 bases. This CDR3 contains 13 residues. CDR1 is SGHNT, CDR2 YENEEA, per germline. The CDR3 reads CASSSGTTTEAFF. The DNA of the CDR3 is TGTGCCAGCAGCTCCGGGACAACCACTGAAGCTTTCTTT.

V usage is TRBV6-6 and J usage is TRBJ1-5; weak D call: TRBD1 (6 bases). This CDR3 has 16 amino acids. CDR1 and CDR2 from the germline V gene are MNHNY and SVGAGI (reference sequence). Trimming shortened V by 6 bases and J by 6 bases, and 21 bases separated the two germline ends. CDR3 region: CASSKGHKTHPQPQHF. CDR3 DNA sequence: TGTGCCAGCAGCAAGGGACACAAGACCCACCCTCAGCCCCAGCATTTT.

The V call is TRBV12-3 or TRBV12-4, the J call TRBJ2-5; maybe TRBD2 (6 bases). This CDR3 is 12 amino acids long. With 10 bases removed from V and 6 bases from J, the gap between germline ends came to 15 bases. The CDR3 region is CATQAGGQTQYF. CDR3 nucleotide sequence: TGTGCCACCCAGGCCGGGGGACAGACCCAGTACTTC.

The count of this clone is one. The chain joins TRBV5-8 to TRBJ2-2; 8 bases line up with TRBD1. The CDR3 extends over 17 amino acids. The junction had 7 bases not matched to a gene; V was cut back by 1 base and J by 2 bases. Germline-derived CDR1 and CDR2 are SGHTS and YDEGEE. CDR3: CASSLLLGQVNTGELFF. The CDR3 DNA sequence: TGTGCCAGCAGCTTGCTCTTGGGACAGGTCAACACCGGGGAGCTGTTTTTT.

The CDR3 nucleotides read TGTGCCAGTACGGGAGATGGCACAGATACGCAGTATTTT. This translates into CASTGDGTDTQYF. V usage is TRBV4-2 and J usage is TRBJ2-3, with D tentatively TRBD2 (6 bases). Trimming left V 9 bases short and J 1 base short, with 11 bases between. The CDR3 runs to 13 residues. Looked up from germline, CDR1 is LGHNA and CDR2 is YNFKEQ.

The gene calls are TRBV19 and TRBJ2-7; 10 bases are shared with TRBD1. The junction had 7 bases not matched to a gene; V was cut back by 3 bases and J by 5 bases. The germline CDR1 and CDR2 sequences are LNHDA and SQIVND (reference sequence). The CDR3 is 15 amino acids. CDR3 in DNA: TGTGCCAGTAGTATTGATTCTGGGACAGGGGACGAGCAGTACTTC. Residues: CASSIDSGTGDEQYF. Looking up the rest from reference TRBV19 and TRBJ2-7 gives the full variable domain: DGGITQSPKYLFRKEGQNVTLSCEQNLNHDAMYWYRQDPGQGLRLIYYSQIVNDFQKGDIAEGYSVSREKKESFPLTVTSAQKNPTAFYLCASSIDSGTGDEQYFGPGTRLTVT.

The J gene is TRBJ2-1, the V gene TRBV7-9; D not resolved. V was trimmed by 5 bases and J by 0 bases, leaving 17 bases between them. CDR3 size: 17 residues. Germline lookup yields CDR1 SEHNR and CDR2 FQNEAQ (reference sequence). The DNA for the CDR3 is TGTGCCAGCAGCCAAACGCTGGCAGCGAGCTCCTACAATGAGCAGTTCTTC. Translating gives CASSQTLAASSYNEQFF.

The J gene is TRBJ2-1, the V gene TRBV2; TRBD2 matches 12 bases. Germline assignment: CDR1 SNHLY and CDR2 FYNNEI. Trimming cost V 9 bases and J 9 bases; bases outside gene matches: 9. The CDR3 sequence is 14 residues long. CDR3 amino acids: CARGGTSGRSEQFF. The CDR3 DNA follows: TGTGCCAGGGGGGGGACTAGCGGGCGATCTGAGCAGTTCTTC.

The rearrangement joins TRBV29-1 to TRBJ1-4; TRBD1 matches at 10 bases. Germline V gene data show CDR1 as SQVTM and CDR2 as ANQGSEA. The CDR3 spans 13 residues. The ends lost 6 bases at V and 8 bases at J; junction bases unmatched: 6. CDR3 sequence (DNA): TGCAGCGTAGCGGGACAGGGGAAGGAAAAACTGTTTTTT. It codes for CSVAGQGKEKLFF. The variable domain in full, with the rest retrieved from reference TRBV29-1 and TRBJ1-4, is SAVISQKPSRDICQRGTSLTIQCQVDSQVTMMFWYRQQPGQSLTLIATANQGSEATYESGFVIDKFPISRPNLTFSTLTVSNMSPEDSSIYLCSVAGQGKEKLFFGSGTQLSVL.

V is TRBV10-1 and J is TRBJ2-5, with 7 bases fitting TRBD1. Germline V gene lookup returns CDR1 WNHNN and CDR2 SYGVQD (reference sequence). V shed 5 bases and J 5 bases; nucleotides not matched to a gene: 8. There are 14 residues in the CDR3. CDR3 nucleotides: TGCGCCAGCAGTCCCAGGGGGATTGGTGAGACCCAGTACTTC. Protein product: CASSPRGIGETQYF.

J is TRBJ2-7 and V is TRBV5-6, with 8 bases matching TRBD2. The CDR3 has 15 amino acids. The J segment lost 2 bases and the V segment lost 0 bases, leaving 4 bases of the junction unmatched. Germline values: CDR1 SGHDT, CDR2 YYEEEE. The CDR3 region is CASSLGLATTYEQYV. Here the CDR3 DNA reads TGTGCCAGCAGCTTGGGACTAGCGACGACCTACGAGCAGTACGTC.

The table lists this clone with a count of one. V usage is TRBV11-3 and J usage is TRBJ2-1, with no clear D. This CDR3 is built from 16 residues. Trimming took off 5 bases at V and 9 bases at J, with 23 bases between the two ends. Germline V gene lookup returns CDR1 SGHNT and CDR2 YENEEA. The CDR3 here is CASSRTASGVSSEQFF. CDR3 nucleotide sequence: TGTGCCAGCAGCCGTACGGCGTCGGGTGTTTCTTCTGAGCAGTTCTTC.